This T cell receptor beta chain emerged from a study of blood T cell repertoires in COVID-19. Study context: Acute-phase and convalescent COVID-19 samples originated in the United States, Italy and Spain.

In the original analysis: Amplification from reference gene primers served as the basis for estimated nucleated cell counts. The method was immunoSEQ multiplex PCR; TCRdb's version includes in-frame clones alone and lacks a portion of them. Clone size and V and J calls were adopted from that table, with D and trimming inferred from the DNA. The sample lists about 82,000 clones, around 89% occurring once. This CDR3 has 14 amino acids. From germline, CDR1 is KGHSH and CDR2 LQKENI. The V segment lost 6 bases and the J segment 9 bases; nucleotides outside the gene matches: 4. The sample taken for sequencing was PBMCs or T cells enriched from blood (not recorded which). The chain combines TRBV18 with TRBJ2-1, with 14 bases matching TRBD2. The TCR comes from a woman aged 50 to 65 with acute COVID-19. CDR3 bases: TGTGCCAGCTCCCAGGGACTAGCGGGAGCTGAGCAGTTCTTC. Its protein product is CASSQGLAGAEQFF.